This note documents a single TCR beta chain sequence. This clone was counted a few times. The target of this receptor is not known. At one end the junction does not follow the germline gene, possibly because of a read error. The sample is drawn from a study of T cell changes during pregnancy in multiple sclerosis (dated by TCRdb to between 2018 and 2021). Regarding the study in general: In women with multiple sclerosis, the researchers looked at how the T cell repertoire shifted as pregnancy progressed.

Spanning cysteine to phenylalanine, the CDR3 consists of 15 amino acids. Only the CDR3 DNA is retained, 45 bases long and in frame from the first base. The germline V gene yields SGHTA for CDR1 and FQGNSA for CDR2. Receptor libraries were prepared by the immunoSEQ multiplex PCR assay. Not all clones reach the TCRdb copy of this immuneACCESS table, which keeps in-frame sequences only. Checked studies attribute under half of the gap to unresolved V genes and leave the rest unexplained. The table for this sample lists 25,000 to 30,000 clones; over 75% of them were counted only once. Clones ranked in the top ten supply 7% to 10% of the sample.

The chain is assembled from TRBV7-2 and TRBJ1-2; the D segment cannot be called with confidence. Sequences were derived from CD8+ T cells from peripheral blood mononuclear cells, sampled after pregnancy. The receptor was isolated from a female donor with multiple sclerosis, enrolled in a pregnancy study. CDR3 reads: CASSLAWAANYGYTF. The sequenced DNA is TGTGCCAGCAGCCTAGCGTGGGCCGCTAACTATGGCTACACCTTC.